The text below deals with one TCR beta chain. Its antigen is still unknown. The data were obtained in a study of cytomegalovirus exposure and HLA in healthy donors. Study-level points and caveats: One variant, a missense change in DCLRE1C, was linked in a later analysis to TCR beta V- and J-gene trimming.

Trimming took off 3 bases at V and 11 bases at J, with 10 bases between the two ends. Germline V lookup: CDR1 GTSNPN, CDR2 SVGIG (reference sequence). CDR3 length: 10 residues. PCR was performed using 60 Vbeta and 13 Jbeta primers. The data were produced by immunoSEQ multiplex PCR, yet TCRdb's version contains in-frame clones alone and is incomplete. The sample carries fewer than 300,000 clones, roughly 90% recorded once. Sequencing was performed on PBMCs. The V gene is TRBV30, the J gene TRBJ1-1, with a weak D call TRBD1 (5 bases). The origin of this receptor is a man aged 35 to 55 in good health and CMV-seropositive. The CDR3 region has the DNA TGTGCCTGGAGCGGGGGACGGGCTTTCTTT. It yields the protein CAWSGGRAFF.